This T cell receptor beta chain originates from a study of blood T cell repertoires in COVID-19. Study information: From the United States, Italy and Spain came samples of acute and convalescent COVID-19.

Ages ranged from roughly 18 to 100 years, with residence in about two dozen US areas. Shortly before study entry, within 2 weeks, exposed participants had met a COVID-19 case. Germline loops: CDR1 SNHLY, CDR2 FYNNEI. V dropped 4 bases and J dropped 6; count of bases not matched to a gene: 5. This CDR3 comprises 14 residues. In the original analysis: How many nucleated cells were present was estimated from reference gene primer amplification. Clones were read by immunoSEQ multiplex PCR, and TCRdb kept only the in-frame ones, dropping some. D and trimming come from the DNA, and the V and J calls and clone size come from that table. The sample includes 220,000 or so clones, around 90% of them seen just once.

The sample consisted of PBMCs or T cells enriched from blood (not recorded which). The TCR originated in a man aged 30 to 39 who had been exposed to COVID-19. The chain recombines TRBV2 with TRBJ1-5, with 8 bases that match TRBD1. The CDR3 region is CASSGRQGPQPQHF. The CDR3 DNA is TGTGCCAGCAGTGGCCGACAGGGGCCTCAGCCCCAGCATTTT.